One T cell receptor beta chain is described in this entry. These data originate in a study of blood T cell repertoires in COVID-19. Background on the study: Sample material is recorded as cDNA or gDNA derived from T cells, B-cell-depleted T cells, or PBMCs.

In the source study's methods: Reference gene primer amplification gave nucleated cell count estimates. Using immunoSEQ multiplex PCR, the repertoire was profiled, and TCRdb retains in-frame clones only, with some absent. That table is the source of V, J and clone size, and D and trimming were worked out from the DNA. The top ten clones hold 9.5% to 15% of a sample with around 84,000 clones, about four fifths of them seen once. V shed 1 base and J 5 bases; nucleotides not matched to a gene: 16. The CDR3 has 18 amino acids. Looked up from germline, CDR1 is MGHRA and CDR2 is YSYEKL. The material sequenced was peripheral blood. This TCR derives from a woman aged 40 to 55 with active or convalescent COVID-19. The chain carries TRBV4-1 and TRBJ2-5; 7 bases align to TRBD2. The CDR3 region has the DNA TGCGCCAGCAGCCAAGGGGGGTCTCTGGGCGGGGGATCTGAGACCCAGTACTTC. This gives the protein CASSQGGSLGGGSETQYF.